The 25 T cell receptor beta chains reported below all come from one sample, sequenced in a study of identical twins. TCRdb re-called the 5' RACE reads with MiXCR, one entry per CDR3 protein. This table holds hundreds of thousands of distinct CDR3 sequences, about 20% found once. The same data also contributed to another study, on T cells expressing NK-cell markers.

The sequenced sample was PBMCs. The receptors derive from a woman younger than 35 in good health.

J is TRBJ2-5 and V is TRBV29-1; 7 positions agree with TRBD2. The CDR3 totals 13 residues. After removal of 4 bases from V and 1 base from J, the junction contained 3 bases not matched to a gene. Per the germline V gene, CDR1 is SQVTM and CDR2 is ANQGSEA. CDR3 residues: CSVVQRGQETQYF. In DNA, the CDR3 is TGCAGCGTTGTGCAGCGGGGCCAAGAGACCCAGTACTTC.

This clonotype was observed a handful of times. This chain connects TRBV12-3 or TRBV12-4 to TRBJ2-6; D is unresolved. CDR3 length equals 14 residues. V was trimmed by 5 bases and J by 3 bases, leaving 8 bases between them. The CDR3 is CASSPPVGANVLTF. CDR3 bases: TGTGCCAGCAGTCCGCCGGTTGGGGCCAACGTCCTGACTTTC.

In this sample, this clonotype turned up a few times. V and J are TRBV20-1 and TRBJ2-7, with 7 positions matching TRBD2. This CDR3 has 13 residues. Germline V gives CDR1 DFQATT, CDR2 SNEGSKA (reference sequence). V was pared by 6 bases and J by 3 bases, with 8 bases of the junction left unmatched. CDR3 loop: CSAVAAGIYEQYF. CDR3 DNA: TGCAGTGCCGTCGCAGCGGGAATCTACGAGCAGTACTTC.

The rearrangement joins TRBV6-2 or TRBV6-3 to TRBJ2-1; TRBD2 is a possible D gene (5 bases). CDR3 length: 14 residues. The germline CDR1 and CDR2 sequences are MNHEY and SVGEGT. The germline V and J ends were trimmed by 11 bases and 7 bases, with 21 bases remaining between them. The CDR3: CAPHGRGSSNEQFF. In nucleotides, the CDR3 is TGTGCCCCCCATGGGAGAGGGTCGAGTAATGAGCAGTTCTTC.

CDR3 coding DNA: TGTGCCAGCAGTTACAACGGGGGCTCCTACAATGAGCAGTTCTTC. As protein: CASSYNGGSYNEQFF. The chain uses TRBV6-2 or TRBV6-3 and TRBJ2-1; a possible D gene is TRBD2 (6 bases). Trimming left V 2 bases short and J 0 bases short, with 8 bases between. The CDR3 extends over 15 amino acids. Germline assignment: CDR1 MNHEY and CDR2 SVGEGT.

A few counts support this clonotype. V gene TRBV12-3 or TRBV12-4 combines with J gene TRBJ2-5; 13 bases map to TRBD2. V dropped 4 bases and J dropped 5; count of bases not matched to a gene: 10. The CDR3 sequence is 17 residues long. The CDR3 here is CASSSALGLAGEETQYF. CDR3 in DNA: TGTGCCAGCAGTTCCGCCTTAGGACTAGCGGGGGAGGAGACCCAGTACTTC.

The V and J genes are TRBV4-3 and TRBJ2-7, with 9 bases aligning to TRBD2. V lost 5 bases and J lost 1; bases outside the gene matches: 6. Germline-derived CDR1 and CDR2 are LGHNA and YSLEER. This CDR3 has 15 amino acids. CDR3 in amino acids: CASSSTAGGSYEQYF. The CDR3 DNA reads as TGCGCCAGCAGCTCCACGGCGGGAGGGTCCTACGAGCAGTACTTC.

The chain couples TRBV5-1 to TRBJ2-7; no reliable D call. Trimming pared 5 bases from V and 4 bases from J, leaving 19 bases between. Germline loops: CDR1 SGHRS, CDR2 YFSETQ. The CDR3 is 15 amino acids. In DNA form, the CDR3 reads TGCGCCAGCAGTGACGGCACCGTCAGATCTTACGAGCAGTACTTC. Translation gives CASSDGTVRSYEQYF.

The chain uses TRBV5-5 and TRBJ2-7; TRBD1 or TRBD2 may be the D gene (5 bases each). V lost 4 bases to trimming and J lost 2 bases, with 13 bases between them. The CDR3 contains 14 residues. The germline CDR1 and CDR2 sequences are SGHKS and YYEKEE (reference sequence). The CDR3 loop reads CASSGRDGPYEQYF. The CDR3 nucleotides read TGTGCCAGCAGCGGACGGGACGGGCCCTACGAGCAGTACTTC.

This clonotype was observed a few times. The rearrangement links TRBV29-1 to TRBJ2-5; D may be TRBD2 (6 bases). Per germline, CDR1 SQVTM and CDR2 ANQGSEA. The germline V and J ends were trimmed by 1 base and 3 bases, with 15 bases remaining between them. The CDR3 is 15 amino acids. The DNA of the CDR3 is TGCAGCGTTGAAGGCGCGTGGGAGGATAAAGAGACCCAGTACTTC. The encoded protein is CSVEGAWEDKETQYF. The full variable domain, rest sourced from reference TRBV29-1 and TRBJ2-5, is SAVISQKPSRDICQRGTSLTIQCQVDSQVTMMFWYRQQPGQSLTLIATANQGSEATYESGFVIDKFPISRPNLTFSTLTVSNMSPEDSSIYLCSVEGAWEDKETQYFGPGTRLLVL.

The chain uses TRBV20-1 and TRBJ1-5, with TRBD1 matching 8 bases. In germline, CDR1 is DFQATT, CDR2 SNEGSKA (reference sequence). After removal of 5 bases from V and 6 bases from J, the junction contained 9 bases not matched to a gene. The CDR3 length is 14 residues. The CDR3 nucleotides are TGCAGTGCTGAGAGTGACAGGGGCGGTCAGCCCCAGCATTTT. Protein: CSAESDRGGQPQHF.

The chain combines TRBV7-9 with TRBJ2-7; no clear D gene. Trimming took off 3 bases at V and 7 bases at J, with 7 bases between the two ends. This CDR3 contains 11 residues. Germline-derived CDR1 and CDR2 are SEHNR and FQNEAQ (reference sequence). CDR3 nucleotide sequence: TGTGCCAGCAGCTTCAAAGCTGAGCAGTACTTC. Amino acids: CASSFKAEQYF.

A few counts support this clonotype. This chain links TRBV10-3 with TRBJ1-5, with D possibly being TRBD1 (5 bases). CDR1 and CDR2 from the germline V gene are ENHRY and SYGVKD. The CDR3 loop spans 12 amino acids. With 10 bases removed from V and 5 bases from J, the gap between germline ends came to 12 bases. CDR3 sequence reads: CATGTADQPQHF. The CDR3 DNA reads as TGTGCCACCGGGACGGCGGATCAGCCCCAGCATTTT.

Many counts were recorded for this clonotype. CDR3 sequence reads: CASSETGTSYGYTF. Here the CDR3 DNA reads TGTGCCAGCAGTGAGACCGGGACATCCTATGGCTACACCTTC. The chain couples TRBV12-3 or TRBV12-4 to TRBJ1-2; tentative D call: TRBD1 (6 bases). CDR3 length equals 14 residues. V shed 5 bases and J shed 4 bases, with 14 bases lying between them.

With respect to this clonotype: This may stem from a read error, because a much larger clone lies one nucleotide away. The chain carries TRBV7-9 and TRBJ2-3, with 9 bases identical to TRBD1. The CDR3 is 16 residues long. Germline V gene sequence: CDR1 SEHNR, CDR2 FQNEAQ (reference sequence). CDR3 DNA sequence: TGTGCCAGCAGCCAACCGGCCGGGACAGGGTCTTACCCTCAGGATTTT. Its protein product is CASSQPAGTGSYPQDF.

V is TRBV4-3 and J is TRBJ2-1, with D perhaps TRBD2 (6 bases). Germline V gene lookup returns CDR1 LGHNA and CDR2 YSLEER. CDR3 length: 14 amino acids. V was clipped by 4 bases and J by 9 bases, with 16 bases between them. The CDR3 is CASSPLAGRSEQFF. CDR3 in DNA: TGCGCCAGCAGCCCTTTGGCAGGGAGGAGTGAGCAGTTCTTC.

This clonotype was observed a few times. The junction departs from germline at one end; a sequencing error may be responsible. V usage is TRBV29-1 and J usage is TRBJ2-1, with D possibly being TRBD1 (5 bases). This CDR3 spans 8 amino acids. Per the germline V gene, CDR1 is SQVTM and CDR2 is ANQGSEA. The chain's CDR3 is CSVEVGLF. In DNA, the CDR3 is TGCAGCGTTGAAGTGGGGCTCTTC.

This clonotype has more than one count but fewer than ten. This chain uses TRBV24-1 with TRBJ2-1, with 8 bases matching TRBD2. The CDR3 contains 16 residues. V lost 2 bases, J lost 6 bases, and 8 bases stayed unmatched. CDR1 KGHDR and CDR2 SFDVKD come from the germline V gene. The CDR3 bases are TGTGCCACCAGTGATTCGAGACGGGGGGGCCGCAATGAGCAGTTCTTC. As protein: CATSDSRRGGRNEQFF.

In its sample, this clonotype was seen many times. The rearrangement uses TRBV12-3 or TRBV12-4 and TRBJ1-5; D gene uncertain. Trimming took 2 bases from V and 6 from J, leaving 11 bases between them. The CDR3 length is 14 residues. This CDR3 is CASSLIGRSQPQHF. CDR3 nucleotides: TGTGCCAGCAGTTTAATAGGGAGGAGTCAGCCCCAGCATTTT.

This clonotype was found many times. The chain couples TRBV10-3 to TRBJ2-2; D is unresolved. Trimming removed 9 bases at V and 3 bases at J, with 8 bases between. CDR3 size: 12 residues. CDR1 and CDR2 from the germline V gene are ENHRY and SYGVKD. The CDR3: CAISYYTGELFF. CDR3 DNA sequence: TGTGCCATATCCTATTACACCGGGGAGCTGTTTTTT.

This clonotype was counted only a few times. The chain joins TRBV15 to TRBJ2-7; tentatively, D is TRBD2 (6 bases). CDR1 is LNHNV and CDR2 is YYDKDF in the germline V gene (reference sequence). This CDR3 is 12 amino acids long. V was shortened by 5 bases and J by 3 bases, with 8 bases between the two germline ends. This chain's CDR3 is CATSRGYYEQYF. Here the CDR3 DNA reads TGTGCCACCAGCCGGGGGTACTACGAGCAGTACTTC.

The genes are TRBV29-1 and TRBJ2-7; no clear D. The CDR3 has 12 residues. CDR1 is SQVTM, CDR2 ANQGSEA, per germline. V was cut by 8 bases and J by 5 bases, with 16 bases left in between. The CDR3 sequence: CSTRSARNEQYF. The CDR3 DNA reads as TGCAGCACCAGAAGTGCTAGGAACGAGCAGTACTTC.

CDR3 amino acids: CASSSGSTGDADTQYF. The CDR3 DNA reads TGTGCCAGCAGTTCCGGGTCGACAGGGGATGCAGATACGCAGTATTTT. The rearrangement joins TRBV28 to TRBJ2-3; the match to TRBD1 covers 8 bases. In germline, CDR1 is MDHEN, CDR2 SYDVKM. CDR3 length equals 16 residues. Trimming took 4 bases from V and 4 from J; bases not matched to a gene: 10.

The V gene is TRBV3-1, the J gene TRBJ2-6, with D perhaps matching TRBD1 or TRBD2 (5 bases each). The CDR3 sequence is 17 residues long. V shed 8 bases and J shed 4 bases, with 21 bases lying between them. Germline V gene sequence: CDR1 LGHDT, CDR2 YNNKEL (reference sequence). In DNA form, the CDR3 reads TGTGCCAGCTCCGGCCAGGGCGCTAGGAGGGGGGCCAACGTCCTGACTTTC. Protein product: CASSGQGARRGANVLTF.

The chain links TRBV7-8 to TRBJ2-5, with no clear D. Trimming stripped 4 bases from V and 0 bases from J, with 9 bases between. Germline lookup yields CDR1 SGHVS and CDR2 FQNEAQ. This CDR3 contains 14 residues. The CDR3 loop reads CASSSADHQETQYF. In nucleotides, the CDR3 is TGTGCCAGCAGCTCGGCCGATCACCAAGAGACCCAGTACTTC.